The sequence of this T cell receptor (beta chain) was determined in a study of T cells of healthy individuals. Each CDR3 protein is one row after TCRdb ran MiXCR on the 5' RACE reads. The sample consists of roughly 87,000 distinct CDR3 sequences, roughly a sixth of them appearing once. The germline CDR1 and CDR2 sequences are SQVTM and ANQGSEA. After removal of 6 bases from V and 0 bases from J, the junction contained 5 bases not matched to a gene. The CDR3 extends over 13 amino acids. The clonotype originates from a human donor in good health. V gene TRBV29-1 combines with J gene TRBJ2-7; TRBD2 agrees at 7 bases. CDR3 loop: CSVKGGSSYEQYF. Here the CDR3 DNA reads TGCAGCGTCAAAGGCGGGAGCTCCTACGAGCAGTACTTC.